The present entry profiles one TCR beta chain with its context. These data are taken from a study of blood T cell repertoires in COVID-19. Study-level information: Some COVID-19 samples were acute and others convalescent; all came from the United States, Italy and Spain. PBMCs, B-cell-depleted T cells, or T cells were the source of the cDNA or gDNA that made up the material.

The repertoire was sequenced with immunoSEQ multiplex PCR; TCRdb's copy has only in-frame clones and lacks some. Seen here are over 200,000 clones, approximately 88% observed once, and the top ten hold roughly 0.8%. V lost 4 bases and J 1 base, leaving 11 bases between the germline ends. This CDR3 has 15 amino acids. The germline gives CDR1 KGHDR, CDR2 SFDVKD. This rearrangement joins TRBV24-1 to TRBJ2-3, with a tentative D call TRBD1 (5 bases). This clonotype was sampled from a woman aged 25 to 39 with acute or convalescent COVID-19. The sample consisted of peripheral blood. CDR3 nucleotides: TGTGCCACCAGTGAACCTTCGACAGGCACAGATACGCAGTATTTT. Translation: CATSEPSTGTDTQYF.